This record looks at one T cell receptor (beta chain) sequence and its context. What it binds is not known. This sample was included in a study of cytomegalovirus exposure and HLA in healthy donors. General study points: A later look showed TCR association rates differing by HLA locus, highest for DRB1 and lowest for HLA-C.

Primers included in the PCR were 60 Vbeta and 13 Jbeta primers. The protocol was immunoSEQ multiplex PCR, while the TCRdb copy is restricted to in-frame clones and leaves out a portion. This sample has 100,000 to 150,000 clones, with around 70% found just once. CDR1 GTSNPN and CDR2 SVGIG come from the germline V gene (reference sequence). The V gene end was trimmed by 0 bases and the J gene end by 6 bases; junction bases not matched to a gene: 7. There are 15 residues in the CDR3. What was sequenced was PBMCs. The chain combines TRBV30 with TRBJ2-1; 8 bases line up with TRBD2. The receptor comes from a human donor in good health. The CDR3 DNA follows: TGTGCCTGGAGTGTACCGCTAGCGGGCATCAATGAGCAGTTCTTC. This encodes CAWSVPLAGINEQFF. The full variable domain, its missing parts supplied by reference TRBV30 and TRBJ2-1, is SQTIHQWPATLVQPVGSPLSLECTVEGTSNPNLYWYRQAAGRGLQLLFYSVGIGQISSEVPQNLSASRPQDRQFILSSKKLLLSDSGFYLCAWSVPLAGINEQFFGPGTRLTVL.